The present TCR beta chain was sequenced within a study of patients and donors after allogeneic stem cell transplantation. Germline values: CDR1 MNHEY, CDR2 SVGAGI. The CDR3 runs to 16 residues. V lost 4 bases and J lost 1; bases outside the gene matches: 9. Via MiXCR, TCRdb re-called the RT-PCR reads, giving one row per CDR3 protein. The sample contains about a million distinct CDR3 sequences, roughly 18% of which appear only once. The origin of this receptor is a human donor who was either an allogeneic HSCT recipient or a stem cell or donor lymphocyte infusion donor (not recorded which). It is not recorded whose cells these are; they may come from a transplant donor. Sequenced material: blood, either unsorted or a sorted T cell fraction (not recorded which). The rearrangement joins TRBV6-5 to TRBJ1-1; TRBD1 aligns across 7 bases. As DNA, the CDR3 is TGTGCCAGCAGTTCATTAGAGGGACAGAGGAACACTGAAGCTTTCTTT. Amino acids: CASSSLEGQRNTEAFF.